The rows below give T cell receptor beta chains drawn from one sample of a study of CD8 T cells in ankylosing spondylitis. One entry per CDR3 protein results from TCRdb running MiXCR on the 5' RACE reads. The table has fewer than 250,000 distinct CDR3 sequences, 18% seen once. Specimen: blood, either unsorted or a sorted T cell fraction (not recorded which). The receptors were sampled from a male donor with ankylosing spondylitis. Each CDR3 is given with its conserved first and last residue. Fields, in order: J gene, CDR3 length, clone size, V gene, D gene, CDR3 DNA, CDR3 protein. D genes are given only for firm matches. Size is omitted from some rows. Given values are once, few, many or a class for expanded clones.

>TRBJ2-2|13|.|TRBV6-4|.
TGTGCCAGCAGTCCTACCACCACCGGGGAGCTGTTTTTT
CASSPTTTGELFF
>TRBJ2-5|15|few|TRBV5-5|.
TGTGCCAGCAGCTTCACGCCTCTCCCCCAAGAGACCCAGTACTTC
CASSFTPLPQETQYF
>TRBJ2-1|16|few|TRBV28|.
TGTGCCAGCAGTTTCGTGGCGGGACCCCCCAACAATGAGCAGTTCTTC
CASSFVAGPPNNEQFF
>TRBJ2-7|15|.|TRBV21-1|.
TGTGCCAGCAGCAAATATCACAGGGGACCCTACGAGCAGTACTTC
CASSKYHRGPYEQYF
>TRBJ1-1|12|many|TRBV7-9|TRBD1
TGTGCCAGCAGCGCGGGGACAGCTGAAGCTTTCTTT
CASSAGTAEAFF
>TRBJ1-1|16|.|TRBV7-9|.
TGTGCCAGCAGCTACCCCGGGGGAGGGTTGAACACTGAAGCTTTCTTT
CASSYPGGGLNTEAFF
>TRBJ2-3|16|.|TRBV12-5|TRBD2
TGTGCTAGTGGTTCATCTAGCGGGGGGGCAGCAGATACGCAGTATTTT
CASGSSSGGAADTQYF
>TRBJ2-7|15|.|TRBV4-2|.
TGTGCCAGCAGCCAAGAGTGGGGGAGCTCCTACGAGCAGTACTTC
CASSQEWGSSYEQYF
>TRBJ2-7|16|.|TRBV20-1|TRBD2
TGCAGTGCTAGAGGGGCTACTAGCGGTCTTTCCTACGAGCAGTACTTC
CSARGATSGLSYEQYF
>TRBJ2-5|19|.|TRBV2|TRBD2
TGTGCCAGCAGTGCGACTAGCGGGGGGCCGTTGATAGGTGGAGAGACCCAGTACTTC
CASSATSGGPLIGGETQYF
>TRBJ1-2|16|.|TRBV2|.
TGTGCCAGCAGTGGAGACAGAGCATTCTCTAACTATGGCTACACCTTC
CASSGDRAFSNYGYTF
>TRBJ2-1|13|few|TRBV12-3/TRBV12-4|.
TGTGCCAGCAGTGACGGGGCGAGGCATGAGCAGTTCTTC
CASSDGARHEQFF
>TRBJ2-1|14|many|TRBV5-1|TRBD2
TGCGCCAGCGACCTAGCGGGGACTTACAATGAGCAGTTCTTC
CASDLAGTYNEQFF
>TRBJ2-3|15|few|TRBV7-8|TRBD2
TGTGCCAGCAGCCTAATAGCGGGAGGGACAGATACGCAGTATTTT
CASSLIAGGTDTQYF
>TRBJ2-3|16|few|TRBV24-1|.
TGTGCCACCAGTGAGCTGGGGGCAGGGGGCACAGATACGCAGTATTTT
CATSELGAGGTDTQYF
>TRBJ1-2|13|many|TRBV20-1|.
TGCAGTGCTAGAGACGACAGCTACTATGGCTACACCTTC
CSARDDSYYGYTF
>TRBJ2-3|16|few|TRBV4-1|TRBD1
TGCGCCAGCAGCCTTTTTACAGGGGAGAGGACAGATACGCAGTATTTT
CASSLFTGERTDTQYF
>TRBJ1-5|13|.|TRBV7-9|.
TGTGCCAGCAGCCTGGACAGAAATCAGCCCCAGCATTTT
CASSLDRNQPQHF
>TRBJ2-5|15|.|TRBV6-1|TRBD2
TGTGCCAGCAGTACGACTAGCGGGAGGGAAGAGACCCAGTACTTC
CASSTTSGREETQYF
>TRBJ2-7|15|.|TRBV30|.
TGTGCCTGGAGTGCCCTACAGGGATCCTCCTACGAGCAGTACTTC
CAWSALQGSSYEQYF
>TRBJ2-3|15|.|TRBV15|.
TGTGCCACCAGCAGAGCCTACTCAGCAGCAGATACGCAGTATTTT
CATSRAYSAADTQYF
>TRBJ2-7|13|medium-sized|TRBV7-2|.
TGTGCCAGCAGCTTTCGGGGTACAAACGAGCAGTACTTC
CASSFRGTNEQYF
>TRBJ2-3|17|few|TRBV7-6|.
TGTGCCAGCAGCTTAGGGGAACAACTCCTAGGCACAGATACGCAGTATTTT
CASSLGEQLLGTDTQYF
>TRBJ1-6|14|few|TRBV20-1|.
TGCAGTGCTAGATCGGGAGGGTTGGATTCACCCCTCCACTTT
CSARSGGLDSPLHF
>TRBJ1-2|14|many|TRBV4-1|.
TGCGCCAGCAGCCAAGGCTCGACAGTGTATGGCTACACCTTC
CASSQGSTVYGYTF
>TRBJ2-1|16|few|TRBV3-1|TRBD1
TGTGCCAGCAGCCACGGGACAGAGGGGGACTACAATGAGCAGTTCTTC
CASSHGTEGDYNEQFF
>TRBJ2-7|14|few|TRBV6-2/TRBV6-3|TRBD1
TGTGCCAGCAGTTGGGGACAGGGGCGGATCGAGCAGTACTTC
CASSWGQGRIEQYF
>TRBJ2-7|16|.|TRBV3-1|TRBD2
TGTGCCAGCAGCCAAGATCTCCTAGCGGGAGTTCGCGAGCAGTACTTC
CASSQDLLAGVREQYF
>TRBJ2-3|17|.|TRBV4-1|TRBD1
TGCGCCAGCAGCCAAGATGTAGGGACAGGGTTAACAGATACGCAGTATTTT
CASSQDVGTGLTDTQYF
>TRBJ2-2|17|.|TRBV6-5|.
TGTGCCAGCAGTTACCCGAGCGCCGGCTCTGGCACCGGGGAGCTGTTTTTT
CASSYPSAGSGTGELFF
>TRBJ1-5|15|few|TRBV5-1|TRBD1
TGCGCCAGCAGCACGGGGACAGGGGGAAGTCAGCCCCAGCATTTT
CASSTGTGGSQPQHF
>TRBJ1-1|14|.|TRBV5-6|.
TGTGCCAGCAGCTTAGGGACGGGCCCTTTTGAAGCTTTCTTT
CASSLGTGPFEAFF
>TRBJ1-4|16|few|TRBV12-3/TRBV12-4|TRBD1
TGTGCCAGCAGTTTGGGACAGGCCGCAACTAATGAAAAACTGTTTTTT
CASSLGQAATNEKLFF
>TRBJ2-7|12|few|TRBV12-3/TRBV12-4|.
TGTGCCAGCAGGGGAAGTTCCTACGAGCAGTACTTC
CASRGSSYEQYF
>TRBJ1-2|12|few|TRBV24-1|TRBD1
TGTGCCAACTTGACAGGGGGCGGAGGCTACACCTTC
CANLTGGGGYTF
>TRBJ2-2|18|few|TRBV4-3|TRBD2
TGCGCCAGCAGCCAAGTCTTGGGACTAGAACCCGATACCGGGGAGCTGTTTTTT
CASSQVLGLEPDTGELFF
>TRBJ2-7|15|.|TRBV4-1|.
TGCGCCAGCAGCCAACTCGTCGTTCTCGGCTACGAGCAGTACTTC
CASSQLVVLGYEQYF
>TRBJ2-2|16|.|TRBV4-1|TRBD2
TGCGCCAGCAGCCAAAGACTAGCGGGGATCACCGGGGAGCTGTTTTTT
CASSQRLAGITGELFF
>TRBJ2-4|19|.|TRBV11-1|TRBD1
TGTGCCAGCAGCTTAGCAGCCGGGACAGGGGGCGCAGCCAAAAACATTCAGTACTTC
CASSLAAGTGGAAKNIQYF
>TRBJ2-3|15|few|TRBV20-1|TRBD2
TGCAGTGCTAGAGGGGGTAGCGGGGGTTCAGATACGCAGTATTTT
CSARGGSGGSDTQYF
>TRBJ2-2|12|few|TRBV4-1|.
TGCGCCAGCAAACTGGGCACCGGGGAGCTGTTTTTT
CASKLGTGELFF
>TRBJ2-6|14|many|TRBV12-3/TRBV12-4|.
TGTGCCAGCAAAACGGCCTCTGGGGCCAACGTCCTGACTTTC
CASKTASGANVLTF
>TRBJ2-2|14|.|TRBV4-1|.
TGCGCCAGCAGCCCAGACGCGAACACCGGGGAGCTGTTTTTT
CASSPDANTGELFF
>TRBJ2-1|16|few|TRBV7-2|TRBD2
TGTGCCAGCAGCTGGGGACTAGCGGGACCCTACAATGAGCAGTTCTTC
CASSWGLAGPYNEQFF
>TRBJ2-5|15|few|TRBV4-1|.
TGCGCCAGCAGCTCTGGGACCGCACTCTGGGAGACCCAGTACTTC
CASSSGTALWETQYF
>TRBJ2-2|16|few|TRBV4-3|.
TGCGCCAGCAGCCAAGATGTTGGGACTCCCACCGGGGAGCTGTTTTTT
CASSQDVGTPTGELFF
>TRBJ2-7|17|few|TRBV7-8|.
TGTGCCAGCAGCCCGAGACCGCCGAGTGGGTTAGAGGACGAGCAGTACTTC
CASSPRPPSGLEDEQYF
>TRBJ2-5|17|.|TRBV3-1|TRBD2
TGTGCCAGCAGCCAAGAGTCGGGACTAGCGTTCCAAGAGACCCAGTACTTC
CASSQESGLAFQETQYF
>TRBJ2-7|15|few|TRBV7-6|.
TGTGCCAGCAGCTTGGGAGATGGGGCTGCCTACGAGCAGTACTTC
CASSLGDGAAYEQYF
>TRBJ1-1|15|.|TRBV3-1|TRBD1
TGTGCCAGCAGCCAACCGGGACAGGGGAAAGATGAAGCTTTCTTT
CASSQPGQGKDEAFF
>TRBJ2-7|14|few|TRBV6-1|.
TGTGCCAGCAGTGACAGGTTCCCCTCCTACGAGCAGTACTTC
CASSDRFPSYEQYF
>TRBJ2-7|14|few|TRBV5-1|TRBD2
TGCGCCAGCAGCTGGGCTAGCGGAACCTACGAGCAGTACTTC
CASSWASGTYEQYF
>TRBJ2-7|15|.|TRBV20-1|TRBD2
TGCAGTGCTAGTCCTAGCGGGGGGGGCAAGTACGAGCAGTACTTC
CSASPSGGGKYEQYF
>TRBJ2-2|15|few|TRBV13|.
TGTGCCAGCAGCTTAGGGTCTACGGAAACCGAAGGGCTGTTTTTT
CASSLGSTETEGLFF
>TRBJ2-1|13|few|TRBV20-1|.
TGCAGCCCGCAACAGGGTACGGTCAATGAGCAGTTCTTC
CSPQQGTVNEQFF
>TRBJ2-7|14|few|TRBV5-1|.
TGCGCCAGCAGCTTGGAACCGGGGGCCTACGAGCAGTACTTC
CASSLEPGAYEQYF
>TRBJ2-3|16|.|TRBV4-2|.
TGTGCCAGCAGCCCTATCCTACTAGAAGCGGAGGATACGCAGTATTTT
CASSPILLEAEDTQYF